This TCR beta chain was found in a study of cytomegalovirus exposure and HLA in healthy donors. Researchers ran the PCR with 60 Vbeta and 13 Jbeta primers. Sequencing used immunoSEQ multiplex PCR; TCRdb keeps in-frame clones, though not all of them. The sample holds under 200,000 clones, roughly 80% seen once. The CDR3 consists of 15 residues. Germline V gives CDR1 MNHNY, CDR2 SVGAGI (reference sequence). The J segment lost 4 bases and the V segment lost 6 bases, leaving 12 bases of the junction unmatched. In the case of this clone: The antigen is unknown.

General study results and limits: Roughly even sequencing depth across donors was the assumption behind the presence/absence analyses. CMV antigen specificity of a few CMV-associated chains was confirmed in vitro. No immune exposure information besides CMV serostatus was available. Cytomegalovirus-associated status was assigned to roughly 160 TCR beta chains.

This TCR derives from a man aged 45 to 65 in good health and CMV-seropositive. The source material was PBMCs. This rearrangement joins TRBV6-6 to TRBJ2-7, with 7 bases that match TRBD1. The CDR3 sequence is CASSHEQGVGYEQYF. The CDR3 coding sequence is TGTGCCAGCAGCCACGAGCAGGGGGTTGGATACGAGCAGTACTTC.